What follows are 25 T cell receptor beta chains derived from one specimen sequenced in a study of T cells in localized non-small cell lung cancer. The repertoire was sequenced with immunoSEQ multiplex PCR; TCRdb's copy has only in-frame clones and lacks some. The repertoire holds about 11,000 clones, with 82% as singletons. This specimen was peripheral blood mononuclear cells, taken before any cancer treatment. The receptors were gathered from a female donor older than 55 with stage II lung adenocarcinoma.

The chain recombines TRBV7-3 with TRBJ2-5; D not resolved. Trimming pared 5 bases from V and 1 base from J, leaving 8 bases between. Germline loops: CDR1 SGHTA, CDR2 FQGTGA. The CDR3 is 13 residues long. CDR3 sequence (DNA): TGTGCCAGCAGCGGACGGTTCCAAGAGACCCAGTACTTC. It yields the protein CASSGRFQETQYF.

The chain recombines TRBV4-1 with TRBJ2-5, with TRBD1 identical over 10 bases. Germline loops: CDR1 MGHRA, CDR2 YSYEKL. V was pared by 4 bases and J by 2 bases, with 4 bases of the junction left unmatched. This CDR3 has 15 residues. The chain's CDR3 is CASSRGQGGQETQYF. In DNA form, the CDR3 reads TGCGCCAGCAGCCGAGGACAGGGGGGACAAGAGACCCAGTACTTC.

The rearrangement joins TRBV7-2 to TRBJ1-5; D might be TRBD1 (5 bases). V was clipped by 4 bases and J by 6 bases, with 16 bases between them. The length of the CDR3 is 15 residues. Germline-derived CDR1 and CDR2 are SGHTA and FQGNSA. The CDR3 here is CASSSGTREAQPQHF. CDR3 DNA sequence: TGTGCCAGCAGCTCAGGAACCAGGGAGGCTCAGCCCCAGCATTTT. The whole variable domain, remainder taken from reference TRBV7-2 and TRBJ1-5, is GAGVSQSPSNKVTEKGKDVELRCDPISGHTALYWYRQSLGQGLEFLIYFQGNSAPDKSGLPSDRFSAERTGGSVSTLTIQRTQQEDSAVYLCASSSGTREAQPQHFGDGTRLSIL.

V and J are TRBV9 and TRBJ2-6, with D unclear. The V gene's germline CDR1 is SGDLS and CDR2 YYNGEE. This CDR3 is built from 16 residues. Between the trimmed V and J ends, which lost 0 bases and 0 bases, there was a span of 7 bases. The CDR3 nucleotides are TGTGCCAGCAGCGTAGCCCCGAGCTCTGGGGCCAACGTCCTGACTTTC. This sequence encodes CASSVAPSSGANVLTF.

CDR3 bases: TGTGCCAGTAGTAGCCTTTCTCCGGGGGCCAATTCACCCCTCCACTTT. Translated, it gives CASSSLSPGANSPLHF. The V call is TRBV19, the J call TRBJ1-6; a possible D gene is TRBD1 (6 bases). Germline CDR1 reads LNHDA; CDR2 reads SQIVND (reference sequence). Deletions cut 4 bases from V and 7 bases from J, with 17 bases between. CDR3 length: 16 residues.

The chain couples TRBV28 to TRBJ2-5, with 15 bases identical to TRBD2. The germline gives CDR1 MDHEN, CDR2 SYDVKM. This CDR3 is built from 18 residues. The V segment lost 5 bases and the J segment 4 bases; nucleotides outside the gene matches: 11. CDR3 protein: CASSPRRTSGGGGETQYF. The CDR3 DNA is TGTGCCAGCAGTCCCCGTCGGACTAGCGGGGGGGGAGGAGAGACCCAGTACTTC.

The V call is TRBV28, the J call TRBJ1-5; 12 bases map to TRBD1. This CDR3 is built from 14 residues. With 10 bases clipped from V and 6 bases from J, the junction kept 7 bases outside the gene matches. The germline gives CDR1 MDHEN, CDR2 SYDVKM. The CDR3 DNA is TGTGCCACATGGGGACAGGGGGCCAGTCAGCCCCAGCATTTT. Translating gives CATWGQGASQPQHF.

The chain links TRBV19 to TRBJ2-5; D remains ambiguous. V lost 2 bases, J lost 5 bases, and 6 bases lay in between. CDR3 length: 12 amino acids. Germline-derived CDR1 and CDR2 are LNHDA and SQIVND (reference sequence). The CDR3: CASSINGETQYF. DNA for the CDR3: TGTGCCAGTAGTATAAACGGGGAGACCCAGTACTTC.

J is TRBJ2-7 and V is TRBV10-2, with TRBD2 matching 12 bases. The CDR3 length is 14 residues. Germline loops: CDR1 WSHSY, CDR2 SAAADI. With 9 bases clipped from V and 0 bases from J, the junction kept 3 bases outside the gene matches. This chain's CDR3 is CASKTSGSSYEQYF. The CDR3 coding sequence is TGCGCCAGTAAGACTAGCGGGAGCTCCTACGAGCAGTACTTC.

This clone was detected only once. The V and J genes are TRBV15 and TRBJ2-7, with D unclear. The length of the CDR3 is 15 residues. Trimming stripped 0 bases from V and 0 bases from J, with 9 bases between. Per the germline V gene, CDR1 is LNHNV and CDR2 is YYDKDF (reference sequence). The CDR3 protein is CATSRDKGFSYEQYF. CDR3 in DNA: TGTGCCACCAGCAGAGATAAGGGATTCTCCTACGAGCAGTACTTC.

CDR3 nucleotides: TGTGCCAGCAGCCCCCGGCAGGGGGCGGAAAAACTGTTTTTT. This gives the protein CASSPRQGAEKLFF. The chain joins TRBV7-9 to TRBJ1-4; TRBD1 agrees at 8 bases. The CDR3 extends over 14 amino acids. Trimming took 5 bases from V and 8 from J; bases not matched to a gene: 7. Germline V gene data show CDR1 as SEHNR and CDR2 as FQNEAQ (reference sequence).

This chain joins TRBV7-3 and TRBJ1-6, with TRBD1 matching 8 bases. Unmatched junction bases numbered 0, after V lost 4 bases and J lost 7 bases. CDR3 length: 13 residues. The germline CDR1 and CDR2 sequences are SGHTA and FQGTGA. CDR3 sequence reads: CASSWTGNSPLHF. The CDR3, as DNA: TGTGCCAGCAGCTGGACAGGGAATTCACCCCTCCACTTT.

This clone was counted between two and nine times. This chain uses TRBV18 with TRBJ2-7; D is perhaps TRBD1 (7 bases). Germline CDR1 and CDR2: KGHSH and LQKENI. V lost 6 bases and J 5 bases, leaving 17 bases between the germline ends. The CDR3 covers 14 residues. The CDR3 DNA follows: TGTGCCAGCTCCTACAACAGGGGAGGCGACGAGCAGTACTTC. It specifies CASSYNRGGDEQYF.

The chain couples TRBV18 to TRBJ2-7; D possibly corresponds to TRBD2 (5 bases). The CDR3 totals 16 residues. The germline V and J ends were trimmed by 8 bases and 3 bases, with 23 bases remaining between them. Germline CDR1 KGHSH, CDR2 LQKENI. Written as DNA, the CDR3 is TGTGCCAGCACCTTCGAGAGAGGGCGCGGGTTCTACGAGCAGTACTTC. Its translation: CASTFERGRGFYEQYF.

The J gene is TRBJ1-1, the V gene TRBV10-1; D gene uncertain. V was clipped by 7 bases and J by 0 bases, with 12 bases between them. The CDR3 consists of 14 residues. Germline lookup yields CDR1 WNHNN and CDR2 SYGVQD (reference sequence). As DNA, the CDR3 is TGCGCCAGCAAAAAAGATCGCCTGAACACTGAAGCTTTCTTT. Translated, it gives CASKKDRLNTEAFF.

The chain couples TRBV5-1 to TRBJ2-5; 7 bases line up with TRBD1. The length of the CDR3 is 15 residues. The germline V gene has CDR1 SGHRS and CDR2 YFSETQ. After removal of 4 bases from V and 5 bases from J, the junction contained 11 bases not matched to a gene. The CDR3 region is CASSQGNQGVETQYF. DNA of the CDR3: TGCGCCAGCAGCCAGGGAAACCAGGGGGTTGAGACCCAGTACTTC.

J is TRBJ1-6 and V is TRBV4-3; 8 bases align to TRBD1. Trimming cost V 4 bases and J 10 bases; bases outside gene matches: 9. Germline-derived CDR1 and CDR2 are LGHNA and YSLEER. The CDR3 has 15 amino acids. CDR3 bases: TGCGCCAGCAGCCTCACCCCAGGGGGCCGATCACCCCTCCACTTT. It is translated as CASSLTPGGRSPLHF.

This clone turned up a few times. The chain uses TRBV2 and TRBJ2-7, with D possibly being TRBD1 (6 bases). The CDR3 is 14 amino acids. V lost 3 bases and J lost 3, with 12 bases in between. Germline V gene lookup returns CDR1 SNHLY and CDR2 FYNNEI. The CDR3 region is CASSENRDNYEQYF. The CDR3 nucleotides read TGTGCCAGCAGTGAGAACAGGGATAACTACGAGCAGTACTTC. Based on the CDR3 plus reference TRBV2 and TRBJ2-7, the full variable domain is EPEVTQTPSHQVTQMGQEVILRCVPISNHLYFYWYRQILGQKVEFLVSFYNNEISEKSEIFDDQFSVERPDGSNFTLKIRSTKLEDSAMYFCASSENRDNYEQYFGPGTRLTVT.

The chain combines TRBV30 with TRBJ1-4, with D possibly matching TRBD1 (6 bases). Germline lookup yields CDR1 GTSNPN and CDR2 SVGIG (reference sequence). CDR3 length equals 16 residues. Trimming stripped 3 bases from V and 2 bases from J, with 16 bases between. Here the CDR3 reads CAWSGQGFWTNEKLFF. CDR3 sequence (DNA): TGTGCCTGGAGCGGTCAGGGGTTTTGGACTAATGAAAAACTGTTTTTT.

Worth noting for this clone: Compared with germline, one end of the junction differs, possibly owing to a read error. The V and J genes are TRBV4-1 and TRBJ1-2; no definite D call. Germline V CDR1 and CDR2: MGHRA, YSYEKL. This CDR3 has 16 amino acids. CDR3 in DNA: TGCGCCAGCAGCCAAGATGTATCTTCCGGGTTTTATGGCCACACCTTC. Translated, it gives CASSQDVSSGFYGHTF.

V is TRBV5-4 and J is TRBJ2-6; the D gene is possibly TRBD2 (5 bases). Per germline, CDR1 SGHNT and CDR2 YYREEE (reference sequence). The V end was cut by 4 bases, the J end by 1 base, with 12 bases between. The CDR3 runs 16 residues. DNA for the CDR3: TGTGCCAGCAGCCCGCGTCCGGGATCTGGGGCCAACGTCCTGACTTTC. Translation gives CASSPRPGSGANVLTF.

This chain uses TRBV29-1 with TRBJ1-4; tentative D call: TRBD1 (6 bases). The CDR3 contains 12 residues. Germline V gene sequence: CDR1 SQVTM, CDR2 ANQGSEA. With 5 bases removed from V and 4 bases from J, the gap between germline ends came to 8 bases. CDR3: CSVSRGNEKLFF. CDR3 DNA sequence: TGCAGCGTTAGCAGGGGTAATGAAAAACTGTTTTTT.

The table lists this clone with a few counts. The gene calls are TRBV5-4 and TRBJ1-3, with unresolved D. The CDR3 has 13 residues. Germline loops: CDR1 SGHNT, CDR2 YYREEE (reference sequence). The germline V and J ends were trimmed by 0 bases and 4 bases, with 5 bases remaining between them. In nucleotides, the CDR3 is TGTGCCAGCAGCTTGGCGCAGGGAAACACCATATATTTT. It codes for CASSLAQGNTIYF.

This chain joins TRBV7-2 and TRBJ2-1; 7 nucleotides match TRBD1. Germline loops: CDR1 SGHTA, CDR2 FQGNSA. CDR3 size: 15 residues. V was pared by 2 bases and J by 5 bases, with 6 bases of the junction left unmatched. CDR3 DNA: TGTGCCAGCAGCTTAAAGACAGGGCCCAACAATGAGCAGTTCTTC. This sequence encodes CASSLKTGPNNEQFF.

The V and J genes are TRBV7-2 and TRBJ2-7, with D uncertain. There are 16 residues in the CDR3. Trimming stripped 4 bases from V and 2 bases from J, with 18 bases between. Germline CDR1 reads SGHTA; CDR2 reads FQGNSA. The CDR3 DNA sequence: TGTGCCAGCAGCTCTAGGGCAGGAAGGATAGCCTACGAGCAGTACTTC. It is translated as CASSSRAGRIAYEQYF.